Below, 28 T cell receptor beta chains from the same sample are listed, as sequenced in a study of graft-versus-host responses after intestinal transplantation. Intraepithelial and lamina propria lymphocytes were isolated from graft specimens. Profiled with immunoSEQ multiplex PCR; TCRdb holds only in-frame clones, not every one. The data hold roughly 15,000 clones, with around three fifths observed a single time. This material consisted of ileum tissue, taken 524 days after transplant. These receptors were taken from a human patient who received an intestinal transplant, so some T cells may come from the graft donor.

A few counts support this clone. V gene TRBV10-1 combines with J gene TRBJ1-2; 7 positions match TRBD1. This CDR3 comprises 11 residues. Germline V lookup: CDR1 WNHNN, CDR2 SYGVQD (reference sequence). The ends lost 8 bases at V and 8 bases at J; junction bases unmatched: 5. DNA for the CDR3: TGCGCCAGCCGAGGGGGCATCGGCTACACCTTC. Translation gives CASRGGIGYTF.

The chain couples TRBV6-1 to TRBJ2-4; D is unclear. The CDR3 is 15 amino acids. V shed 1 base and J shed 7 bases, with 14 bases lying between them. Germline values: CDR1 MNHNS, CDR2 SASEGT. The CDR3 DNA follows: TGTGCCAGCAGTGAAGTCGGCGGCCTAAGGAACATTCAGTACTTC. Encoded protein: CASSEVGGLRNIQYF.

The chain is built from TRBV4-3 and TRBJ2-2, with D perhaps matching TRBD2 (6 bases). The CDR3 consists of 17 residues. V lost 4 bases and J 0 bases, leaving 15 bases between the germline ends. The germline V gene encodes CDR1 LGHNA and CDR2 YSLEER. CDR3 DNA: TGCGCCAGCAGCCGGGACCCTAGCGCCACGAACACCGGGGAGCTGTTTTTT. As protein: CASSRDPSATNTGELFF.

Worth noting for this clone: The sample carries other DNA sequences with the same CDR3. The chain recombines TRBV7-2 with TRBJ2-5; possibly TRBD1 for D (5 bases). CDR1 is SGHTA and CDR2 is FQGNSA in the germline V gene. The germline V and J ends were trimmed by 5 bases and 3 bases, with 10 bases remaining between them. The length of the CDR3 is 13 residues. CDR3 amino acids: CASSPGREETQYF. The CDR3, as DNA: TGTGCCAGCAGCCCCGGCAGGGAAGAGACCCAGTACTTC.

The chain is built from TRBV4-3 and TRBJ1-1, with 11 bases lining up with TRBD1. There are 15 residues in the CDR3. J was trimmed by 7 bases and V by 3 bases; bases with no gene match: 7. CDR1 is LGHNA and CDR2 is YSLEER in the germline V gene. This CDR3 reads CASSHKGQGAIEAFF. The CDR3, as DNA: TGCGCCAGCAGCCACAAAGGACAGGGGGCTATTGAAGCTTTCTTT.

The rearrangement links TRBV6-8 to TRBJ2-7, with 8 bases fitting TRBD2. The germline V gene encodes CDR1 MNHGY and CDR2 SAAAGT. The CDR3 extends over 15 amino acids. With 4 bases clipped from V and 2 bases from J, the junction kept 7 bases outside the gene matches. CDR3 DNA: TGTGCCAGCAGTTTTCAGGGCGGGGGGACCTACGAGCAGTACTTC. Protein product: CASSFQGGGTYEQYF.

This chain joins TRBV10-3 and TRBJ1-1; possible D gene TRBD1, 6 bases. V gave up 4 bases and J gave up 1 base, with 13 bases separating them. This CDR3 region has 15 residues. Germline values: CDR1 ENHRY, CDR2 SYGVKD. The CDR3 DNA reads TGTGCCATCAGTGGGGGAACAGGGAGGAACACTGAAGCTTTCTTT. As protein: CAISGGTGRNTEAFF.

This clone was picked up a small number of times. V is TRBV7-2 and J is TRBJ1-1; D may be TRBD1 (5 bases). CDR1 is SGHTA and CDR2 is FQGNSA in the germline V gene. This CDR3 is 14 amino acids long. Between the trimmed V and J ends, which lost 1 base and 1 base, there was a span of 7 bases. Here the CDR3 reads CASSLGGGNTEAFF. The CDR3 nucleotides are TGTGCCAGCAGCTTAGGGGGGGGGAACACTGAAGCTTTCTTT.

This sequence joins TRBV7-9 and TRBJ2-7; 8 positions match TRBD1. Germline CDR1 reads SEHNR; CDR2 reads FQNEAQ (reference sequence). The V gene end was trimmed by 5 bases and the J gene end by 3 bases; junction bases not matched to a gene: 12. This CDR3 comprises 16 residues. The CDR3 loop reads CASSPVRDRSVYEQYF. As DNA, the CDR3 is TGTGCCAGCAGCCCCGTCCGGGACAGGAGCGTCTACGAGCAGTACTTC.

This chain joins TRBV18 and TRBJ2-1, with D unclear. From germline, CDR1 is KGHSH and CDR2 LQKENI. V lost 3 bases and J lost 3, with 12 bases in between. This CDR3 has 15 amino acids. In DNA, the CDR3 is TGTGCCAGCTCACCCGTCGTCTCTGTCTACAATGAGCAGTTCTTC. It specifies CASSPVVSVYNEQFF.

The chain joins TRBV7-9 to TRBJ2-3, with D perhaps TRBD1 (6 bases). This CDR3 region has 13 residues. The germline gives CDR1 SEHNR, CDR2 FQNEAQ (reference sequence). V lost 5 bases and J 7 bases, leaving 13 bases between the germline ends. CDR3 nucleotides: TGTGCCAGCAGCCAACGGACAGAAAATACGCAGTATTTT. Translating gives CASSQRTENTQYF.

The chain employs TRBV4-3 and TRBJ1-2, with a tentative D call TRBD1 (5 bases). CDR1 and CDR2 from the germline V gene are LGHNA and YSLEER. This CDR3 is built from 13 residues. Between the trimmed V and J ends, which lost 4 bases and 4 bases, there was a span of 10 bases. CDR3 sequence: CASSPGGSYGYTF. The DNA for the CDR3 is TGCGCCAGCAGCCCCGGGGGGAGCTATGGCTACACCTTC.

The chain uses TRBV5-1 and TRBJ1-2; 9 bases are shared with TRBD1. The CDR3 is 15 amino acids. Germline V gene sequence: CDR1 SGHRS, CDR2 YFSETQ. The trim removed 3 bases at V and 5 bases at J, leaving 8 bases unmatched. This CDR3 reads CASSSGLDRGYGYTF. In nucleotides, the CDR3 is TGCGCCAGCAGCTCCGGTCTGGACAGGGGATATGGCTACACCTTC.

The chain carries TRBV4-1 and TRBJ1-1, with TRBD1 identical over 8 bases. This CDR3 has 15 residues. The J segment lost 3 bases and the V segment lost 4 bases, leaving 7 bases of the junction unmatched. Germline assignment: CDR1 MGHRA and CDR2 YSYEKL. CDR3: CASSLHRGEDTEAFF. CDR3 nucleotides: TGCGCCAGCAGCCTACACAGGGGGGAGGACACTGAAGCTTTCTTT.

The V and J genes are TRBV6-4 and TRBJ2-3; tentatively, D is TRBD2 (5 bases). This CDR3 region has 14 residues. V was clipped by 2 bases and J by 7 bases, with 13 bases between them. Germline assignment: CDR1 MRHNA and CDR2 SNTAGT. The CDR3 DNA follows: TGTGCCAGCAGTGACCGAGGGCAACCCAATACGCAGTATTTT. Its translation: CASSDRGQPNTQYF.

This clone was found a few times. This sequence joins TRBV6-1 and TRBJ1-3; perhaps TRBD1 as D (6 bases). V was clipped by 6 bases and J by 8 bases, with 14 bases between them. Germline V gene lookup returns CDR1 MNHNS and CDR2 SASEGT. The CDR3 has 13 amino acids. In nucleotides, the CDR3 is TGTGCCAGCAGCCAGACAGGAGTTTACACCATATATTTT. Its protein product is CASSQTGVYTIYF.

The chain recombines TRBV10-3 with TRBJ2-3; tentatively, D is TRBD2 (6 bases). The germline V gene encodes CDR1 ENHRY and CDR2 SYGVKD. The CDR3 sequence is 13 residues long. The germline V and J ends were trimmed by 8 bases and 4 bases, with 13 bases remaining between them. Written as DNA, the CDR3 is TGTGCCATCGGCCCCGGACTATCAGATACGCAGTATTTT. Translating gives CAIGPGLSDTQYF.

This clone has a handful of counts. CDR3 DNA sequence: TGTGCCAGCAGTGTCCCACTGATGGGCCGTGGCTACACCTTC. This translates into CASSVPLMGRGYTF. The rearrangement links TRBV6-4 to TRBJ1-2; D unresolved. The V end lost 4 bases, the J end lost 7 bases, and 16 bases lay between the germline ends. Germline V lookup: CDR1 MRHNA, CDR2 SNTAGT. CDR3 length: 14 residues.

This sequence joins TRBV19 and TRBJ2-7, with 9 bases identical to TRBD1. Germline assignment: CDR1 LNHDA and CDR2 SQIVND (reference sequence). The length of the CDR3 is 14 residues. After removal of 6 bases from V and 2 bases from J, the junction contained 5 bases not matched to a gene. CDR3 nucleotide sequence: TGTGCCAGTAGCGACAGGGGGTCCCCCTACGAGCAGTACTTC. This codes for CASSDRGSPYEQYF. Together with reference TRBV19 and TRBJ2-7, the CDR3 gives the full variable domain: DGGITQSPKYLFRKEGQNVTLSCEQNLNHDAMYWYRQDPGQGLRLIYYSQIVNDFQKGDIAEGYSVSREKKESFPLTVTSAQKNPTAFYLCASSDRGSPYEQYFGPGTRLTVT.

The chain has TRBV27 and TRBJ1-1; D perhaps matches TRBD1 (5 bases). The CDR3 spans 14 residues. Germline assignment: CDR1 MNHEY and CDR2 SMNVEV (reference sequence). Trimming cost V 6 bases and J 3 bases, with 14 bases left between them. This chain's CDR3 is CASRIRGWDTEAFF. CDR3 bases: TGTGCCAGCAGAATAAGGGGATGGGACACTGAAGCTTTCTTT.

The chain employs TRBV7-9 and TRBJ2-2, with D perhaps TRBD1 (5 bases). This CDR3 has 14 amino acids. Trimming left V 5 bases short and J 1 base short, with 8 bases between. Per germline, CDR1 SEHNR and CDR2 FQNEAQ (reference sequence). The chain's CDR3 is CASSAGQNTGELFF. CDR3 nucleotide sequence: TGTGCCAGCAGCGCCGGACAGAACACCGGGGAGCTGTTTTTT.

The CDR3 sequence: CAWSTGANTEAFF. In DNA form, the CDR3 reads TGTGCCTGGAGTACAGGGGCGAACACTGAAGCTTTCTTT. This rearrangement joins TRBV30 to TRBJ1-1; 7 nucleotides agree with TRBD1. The V segment lost 2 bases and the J segment 1 base; nucleotides outside the gene matches: 1. This CDR3 is 13 amino acids long. Germline CDR1 GTSNPN, CDR2 SVGIG (reference sequence).

Only a few counts were recorded for this clone. V is TRBV7-9 and J is TRBJ2-3, with TRBD1 identical over 8 bases. The CDR3 covers 14 residues. CDR1 is SEHNR, CDR2 FQNEAQ, per germline (reference sequence). V shed 5 bases and J 4 bases; nucleotides not matched to a gene: 5. The CDR3 loop reads CASSLGQEADTQYF. In DNA, the CDR3 is TGTGCCAGCAGCCTGGGACAGGAAGCAGATACGCAGTATTTT.

The CDR3 protein is CASSGEWGPQFF. CDR3 DNA sequence: TGTGCCAGCAGCGGAGAATGGGGGCCCCAGTTCTTC. The gene calls are TRBV7-8 and TRBJ2-1, with a possible D match to TRBD1 (6 bases). V was shortened by 5 bases and J by 13 bases, with 15 bases between the two germline ends. This CDR3 region has 12 residues. The germline gives CDR1 SGHVS, CDR2 FQNEAQ. The whole variable domain, remainder taken from reference TRBV7-8 and TRBJ2-1, is GAGVSQSPRYKVAKRGQDVALRCDPISGHVSLFWYQQALGQGPEFLTYFQNEAQLDKSGLPSDRFFAERPEGSVSTLKIQRTQQEDSAVYLCASSGEWGPQFFGPGTRLTVL.

The chain joins TRBV11-2 to TRBJ1-6; a weak D match, TRBD1 (5 bases). CDR3 length equals 14 residues. V lost 1 base, J lost 9 bases, and 10 bases lay in between. Per germline, CDR1 SGHAT and CDR2 FQNNGV. CDR3 in amino acids: CASSLAGDGSPLHF. The DNA for the CDR3 is TGTGCCAGCAGCTTAGCGGGGGATGGTTCACCCCTCCACTTT.

The CDR3 sequence is CATSRMTMEGSFGIQYF. CDR3 nucleotides: TGTGCCACCAGCAGAATGACCATGGAGGGCTCTTTCGGCATTCAGTACTTC. The rearrangement uses TRBV15 and TRBJ2-4, with D maybe TRBD2 (6 bases). This CDR3 is built from 17 residues. Germline V gene sequence: CDR1 LNHNV, CDR2 YYDKDF (reference sequence). Trimming removed 2 bases at V and 9 bases at J, with 23 bases between.

This clone has more than one count but fewer than ten. This sequence joins TRBV18 and TRBJ2-7; 8 bases match TRBD1. With V trimmed by 5 bases and J by 5 bases, 5 bases remained unmatched. Germline-derived CDR1 and CDR2 are KGHSH and LQKENI. This CDR3 is 13 amino acids long. This chain's CDR3 is CASSADRGHEQYF. DNA for the CDR3: TGTGCCAGCTCAGCCGACAGGGGCCACGAGCAGTACTTC.

The V call is TRBV9, the J call TRBJ1-3, with D possibly matching TRBD1 (5 bases). Trimming cost V 0 bases and J 0 bases, with 10 bases left between them. CDR3 length: 16 residues. In germline, CDR1 is SGDLS, CDR2 YYNGEE. CDR3 residues: CASSVVPGGSGNTIYF. The CDR3 DNA sequence: TGTGCCAGCAGCGTAGTACCCGGGGGCTCTGGAAACACCATATATTTT. The full variable domain, in which reference TRBV9 and TRBJ1-3 provide the parts outside the CDR3, is DSGVTQTPKHLITATGQRVTLRCSPRSGDLSVYWYQQSLDQGLQFLIQYYNGEERAKGNILERFSAQQFPDLHSELNLSSLELGDSALYFCASSVVPGGSGNTIYFGEGSWLTVV.